Below are 30 T cell receptor beta chains sequenced from a single sample in a study of blood T cell repertoires in COVID-19 (TCRdb year 2020). Receptors were amplified or captured by the immunoSEQ multiplex PCR assay. The immuneACCESS repertoire file appears here via TCRdb, limited to in-frame rearrangements. These files lack a portion of the clones; in checked studies, under half of the deficit traces to unresolved V genes, and the cause of the others is not known. A total of about 140,000 clones appear in this sample, over 70% of them only once. The top ten constitute around 1.8% of the sample. What was sequenced was peripheral blood. These receptors all stem from a woman aged 60-75 years with acute or convalescent COVID-19.

The chain links TRBV10-3 to TRBJ1-1, with 11 bases fitting TRBD1. This CDR3 comprises 16 residues. The V segment lost 0 bases and the J segment 6 bases; nucleotides outside the gene matches: 6. From germline, CDR1 is ENHRY and CDR2 SYGVKD. CDR3 in amino acids: CAISESAGDRGSEAFF. DNA of the CDR3: TGTGCCATCAGTGAGTCGGCTGGGGACAGGGGGTCTGAAGCTTTCTTT.

J is TRBJ1-1 and V is TRBV5-6; D might be TRBD1 (5 bases). Germline-derived CDR1 and CDR2 are SGHDT and YYEEEE. The CDR3 covers 14 residues. Trimming pared 7 bases from V and 4 bases from J, leaving 17 bases between. The CDR3 DNA reads TGTGCCAGCGGTTATCGGGGGGTGAGCACTGAAGCTTTCTTT. Protein product: CASGYRGVSTEAFF. Complete variable domain (other parts from reference TRBV5-6 and TRBJ1-1): DAGVTQSPTHLIKTRGQQVTLRCSPKSGHDTVSWYQQALGQGPQFIFQYYEEEERQRGNFPDRFSGHQFPNYSSELNVNALLLGDSALYLCASGYRGVSTEAFFGQGTRLTVV.

This clone was seen a single time. This sequence joins TRBV25-1 and TRBJ2-3; D not certain. CDR1 MGHDK and CDR2 SYGVNS come from the germline V gene. V was shortened by 6 bases and J by 3 bases, with 7 bases between the two germline ends. The CDR3 is 12 residues long. CDR3 residues: CASSQMTDTQYF. CDR3 in DNA: TGTGCCAGCAGCCAAATGACAGATACGCAGTATTTT.

The chain carries TRBV11-2 and TRBJ2-1, with TRBD2 matching 7 bases. V lost 7 bases, J lost 2 bases, and 8 bases stayed unmatched. The CDR3 is 15 amino acids. CDR1 is SGHAT and CDR2 is FQNNGV in the germline V gene. The CDR3 reads CASILVAGAYNEQFF. In DNA form, the CDR3 reads TGTGCCAGCATCCTGGTGGCGGGGGCCTACAATGAGCAGTTCTTC. The full variable domain, completed using reference TRBV11-2 and TRBJ2-1, is EAGVAQSPRYKIIEKRQSVAFWCNPISGHATLYWYQQILGQGPKLLIQFQNNGVVDDSQLPKDRFSAERLKGVDSTLKIQPAKLEDSAVYLCASILVAGAYNEQFFGPGTRLTVL.

The CDR3 loop is CASSQVLNGGTEAFF. CDR3 sequence (DNA): TGTGCCAGCAGCCAAGTTCTAAACGGAGGGACTGAAGCTTTCTTT. V gene TRBV3-1 (or the pseudogene TRBV3-2) combines with J gene TRBJ1-1; D not certain. Trimming left V 1 base short and J 5 bases short, with 14 bases between. The germline gives CDR1 LGHDT, CDR2 YNNKEL (reference sequence). This CDR3 has 15 amino acids.

This clone has only one observation. V is TRBV20-1 and J is TRBJ2-1; TRBD2 is a possible D gene (5 bases). The CDR3 runs 10 residues. Germline V gives CDR1 DFQATT, CDR2 SNEGSKA (reference sequence). Between the trimmed V and J ends, which lost 3 bases and 12 bases, there was a span of 9 bases. CDR3 nucleotides: TGCAGTGCTAGTCGGGGTGGGCAGTTCTTC. It encodes CSASRGGQFF.

The genes are TRBV7-9 and TRBJ1-1; TRBD1 matches at 9 bases. Germline CDR1 and CDR2: SEHNR and FQNEAQ (reference sequence). The CDR3 covers 15 residues. Unmatched junction bases numbered 10, after V lost 7 bases and J lost 4 bases. This chain's CDR3 is CASTQLDRGTTEAFF. In nucleotides, the CDR3 is TGTGCCAGCACCCAACTGGACAGGGGCACCACTGAAGCTTTCTTT.

V and J are TRBV11-3 and TRBJ2-2; 13 positions agree with TRBD2. Germline-derived CDR1 and CDR2 are SGHNT and YENEEA. CDR3 length: 16 residues. Germline trimming cut 4 bases from V and 6 bases from J; bases unmatched to any gene: 5. CDR3 sequence reads: CASSSGLAGVAGELFF. DNA of the CDR3: TGTGCCAGCAGCTCAGGACTAGCGGGAGTAGCCGGGGAGCTGTTTTTT.

The rearrangement joins TRBV30 to TRBJ1-3; TRBD1 is a possible D gene (5 bases). V dropped 3 bases and J dropped 5 bases, with 8 bases sitting between them. Germline V gene sequence: CDR1 GTSNPN, CDR2 SVGIG (reference sequence). The CDR3 extends over 12 amino acids. CDR3 region: CAWRDSRNTIYF. In DNA form, the CDR3 reads TGTGCCTGGAGAGACAGTCGAAACACCATATATTTT.

The chain joins TRBV28 to TRBJ1-5; TRBD1 aligns across 7 bases. Trimming cost V 8 bases and J 4 bases; bases outside gene matches: 5. CDR3 length equals 13 residues. Germline V lookup: CDR1 MDHEN, CDR2 SYDVKM. Written as DNA, the CDR3 is TGTGCCAGCGGGGCAGGGGGAAATCAGCCCCAGCATTTT. Translated, it gives CASGAGGNQPQHF. Full variable domain (outside the CDR3, taken from reference TRBV28 and TRBJ1-5): DVKVTQSSRYLVKRTGEKVFLECVQDMDHENMFWYRQDPGLGLRLIYFSYDVKMKEKGDIPEGYSVSREKKERFSLILESASTNQTSMYLCASGAGGNQPQHFGDGTRLSIL.

V gene TRBV27 combines with J gene TRBJ2-7; tentatively, D is TRBD1 (6 bases). Between the trimmed V and J ends, which lost 3 bases and 5 bases, there was a span of 14 bases. The V gene's germline CDR1 is MNHEY and CDR2 SMNVEV (reference sequence). The CDR3 has 14 residues. The chain's CDR3 is CASSFNGGLDEQYF. CDR3 nucleotides: TGTGCCAGCAGTTTCAATGGGGGCTTAGACGAGCAGTACTTC.

This chain joins TRBV6-4 and TRBJ1-5; 7 bases fit TRBD1. The germline CDR1 and CDR2 sequences are MRHNA and SNTAGT. Trimming took 6 bases from V and 4 from J; bases not matched to a gene: 3. The CDR3 loop spans 13 amino acids. The CDR3: CASSSQGNQPQHF. CDR3 sequence (DNA): TGTGCCAGCAGCTCACAGGGGAATCAGCCCCAGCATTTT.

The chain carries TRBV5-6 and TRBJ2-1; no definite D call. This CDR3 has 15 amino acids. The V end lost 0 bases, the J end lost 0 bases, and 7 bases lay between the germline ends. Looked up from germline, CDR1 is SGHDT and CDR2 is YYEEEE. The CDR3 coding sequence is TGTGCCAGCAGCTTGGTTAGTAGCTCCTACAATGAGCAGTTCTTC. It yields the protein CASSLVSSSYNEQFF.

This chain links TRBV30 with TRBJ2-3; 10 bases are a match to TRBD2. The ends lost 4 bases at V and 3 bases at J; junction bases unmatched: 10. Germline V gene lookup returns CDR1 GTSNPN and CDR2 SVGIG (reference sequence). This CDR3 has 16 residues. The CDR3 loop reads CAWTWTSGRPTDTQYF. CDR3 in DNA: TGTGCCTGGACCTGGACTAGCGGAAGACCGACAGATACGCAGTATTTT.

This chain uses TRBV30 with TRBJ2-3; 8 bases map to TRBD2. Germline CDR1 GTSNPN, CDR2 SVGIG (reference sequence). Germline trimming cut 2 bases from V and 5 bases from J; bases unmatched to any gene: 3. The CDR3 is made up of 13 amino acids. CDR3 sequence: CAWSKRERDTQYF. The CDR3 coding sequence is TGTGCCTGGAGTAAGCGGGAGAGAGATACGCAGTATTTT.

The rearrangement uses TRBV7-8 and TRBJ1-5; D possibly corresponds to TRBD1 (5 bases). The CDR3 has 14 amino acids. Germline lookup yields CDR1 SGHVS and CDR2 FQNEAQ. Trimming stripped 5 bases from V and 3 bases from J, with 11 bases between. CDR3 nucleotides: TGTGCCAGCAGCCGAGACAGTTACAATCAGCCCCAGCATTTT. Amino acids: CASSRDSYNQPQHF. Combining the CDR3 with reference TRBV7-8 and TRBJ1-5 gives the whole variable domain GAGVSQSPRYKVAKRGQDVALRCDPISGHVSLFWYQQALGQGPEFLTYFQNEAQLDKSGLPSDRFFAERPEGSVSTLKIQRTQQEDSAVYLCASSRDSYNQPQHFGDGTRLSIL.

The rearrangement joins TRBV2 to TRBJ1-2, with a weak D call TRBD1 (5 bases). From germline, CDR1 is SNHLY and CDR2 FYNNEI. V was trimmed by 9 bases and J by 9 bases, leaving 20 bases between them. The CDR3 sequence is 13 residues long. The CDR3 bases are TGTGCCAGTGTTCCTGTCTCGGGACTTCGCTACACCTTC. Translation gives CASVPVSGLRYTF.

This chain connects TRBV6-4 to TRBJ1-1; D not certain. Looked up from germline, CDR1 is MRHNA and CDR2 is SNTAGT. The length of the CDR3 is 12 residues. The germline V and J ends were trimmed by 6 bases and 6 bases, with 11 bases remaining between them. CDR3 sequence (DNA): TGTGCCAGCAGGGATGGAGCATCTGAAGCTTTCTTT. Translated: CASRDGASEAFF.

The chain combines TRBV6-5 with TRBJ1-2; no clear D. The V gene's germline CDR1 is MNHEY and CDR2 SVGAGI. Trimming pared 7 bases from V and 5 bases from J, leaving 11 bases between. The CDR3 is 12 amino acids. Here the CDR3 DNA reads TGTGCCAGCACGCCAGGAACTTATGGCTACACCTTC. Protein sequence: CASTPGTYGYTF.

The rearrangement joins TRBV5-1 to TRBJ2-3; TRBD2 matches at 13 bases. Trimming removed 4 bases from V and 4 bases from J; junction bases left unmatched: 6. Germline V gene data show CDR1 as SGHRS and CDR2 as YFSETQ. The CDR3 runs 16 residues. The CDR3 protein is CASSLGLAGNSDTQYF. The DNA of the CDR3 is TGCGCCAGCAGCCTGGGACTAGCGGGAAATTCAGATACGCAGTATTTT.

V usage is TRBV6-5 and J usage is TRBJ2-3; D is uncertain. This CDR3 spans 14 amino acids. V shed 2 bases and J shed 2 bases, with 8 bases lying between them. Germline CDR1 is MNHEY and CDR2 is SVGAGI. In nucleotides, the CDR3 is TGTGCCAGCAGTTACGCCCAGTACACAGATACGCAGTATTTT. It translates to CASSYAQYTDTQYF.

This chain joins TRBV11-2 and TRBJ2-7, with 8 bases that match TRBD1. Germline lookup yields CDR1 SGHAT and CDR2 FQNNGV. The CDR3 runs 15 residues. Losses at the gene ends were 5 bases for V and 0 bases for J; bases not matched to a gene: 6. CDR3 DNA sequence: TGTGCCAGCAGCCTGGACAGGGCAGGCTCCTACGAGCAGTACTTC. This encodes CASSLDRAGSYEQYF.

The CDR3 loop is CATSADSYNEQFF. For the CDR3, the DNA is TGTGCCACCAGTGCAGACAGTTACAATGAGCAGTTCTTC. V usage is TRBV24-1 and J usage is TRBJ2-1; D is possibly TRBD1 (5 bases). V shed 5 bases and J shed 4 bases, with 8 bases lying between them. The CDR3 has 13 residues. Per germline, CDR1 KGHDR and CDR2 SFDVKD.

The V and J genes are TRBV28 and TRBJ2-1; D uncertain. V dropped 3 bases and J dropped 2 bases, with 8 bases sitting between them. The CDR3 length is 14 residues. Per the germline V gene, CDR1 is MDHEN and CDR2 is SYDVKM. The CDR3 here is CASSFEHPYNEQFF. CDR3 in DNA: TGTGCCAGCAGTTTCGAACATCCCTACAATGAGCAGTTCTTC.

The chain employs TRBV7-6 and TRBJ1-4, with D possibly matching TRBD1 (5 bases). The CDR3 is 15 residues long. V was clipped by 4 bases and J by 3 bases, with 12 bases between them. Germline values: CDR1 SGHVS, CDR2 FNYEAQ. This chain's CDR3 is CASSSRQQANEKLFF. The DNA for the CDR3 is TGTGCCAGCAGCTCGAGACAGCAGGCTAATGAAAAACTGTTTTTT.

V gene TRBV30 combines with J gene TRBJ2-1, with no clear D. Trimming removed 0 bases at V and 7 bases at J, with 7 bases between. Germline CDR1 is GTSNPN and CDR2 is SVGIG (reference sequence). The CDR3 loop spans 12 amino acids. Here the CDR3 reads CAWSVIGNEQFF. The CDR3 region has the DNA TGTGCCTGGAGTGTAATCGGGAATGAGCAGTTCTTC.

The chain is built from TRBV3-1 (or the pseudogene TRBV3-2) and TRBJ2-7; the match to TRBD2 covers 7 bases. Per the germline V gene, CDR1 is LGHDT and CDR2 is YNNKEL (reference sequence). The CDR3 loop spans 16 amino acids. The ends lost 4 bases at V and 5 bases at J; junction bases unmatched: 14. The CDR3 reads CASSPRAGVIYHEQYF. In nucleotides, the CDR3 is TGTGCCAGCAGCCCCCGGGCGGGAGTCATCTACCACGAGCAGTACTTC.

The chain employs TRBV28 and TRBJ2-7; TRBD2 agrees at 9 bases. Unmatched junction bases numbered 11, after V lost 6 bases and J lost 2 bases. The CDR3 length is 16 residues. Germline V gene data show CDR1 as MDHEN and CDR2 as SYDVKM. The CDR3: CASRSISGRRAYEQYF. DNA of the CDR3: TGTGCCAGCAGATCCATTAGCGGGAGAAGGGCCTACGAGCAGTACTTC.

The V and J genes are TRBV14 and TRBJ1-1; 7 bases are a match to TRBD1. CDR1 is SGHDN and CDR2 is FVKESK in the germline V gene. V was pared by 9 bases and J by 8 bases, with 12 bases of the junction left unmatched. The CDR3 spans 13 residues. As DNA, the CDR3 is TGTGCCAGTAAAAAGACAGGGACCGGCGAAGCTTTCTTT. This encodes CASKKTGTGEAFF.

The rearrangement uses TRBV7-3 and TRBJ2-3; TRBD2 aligns across 13 bases. This CDR3 contains 19 residues. Trimming removed 5 bases from V and 4 bases from J; junction bases left unmatched: 15. Germline V gene lookup returns CDR1 SGHTA and CDR2 FQGTGA. DNA for the CDR3: TGTGCCAGCAGCCCCGCACCTCGACTAGCGGGAGGCGGGGCAGATACGCAGTATTTT. It translates to CASSPAPRLAGGGADTQYF.